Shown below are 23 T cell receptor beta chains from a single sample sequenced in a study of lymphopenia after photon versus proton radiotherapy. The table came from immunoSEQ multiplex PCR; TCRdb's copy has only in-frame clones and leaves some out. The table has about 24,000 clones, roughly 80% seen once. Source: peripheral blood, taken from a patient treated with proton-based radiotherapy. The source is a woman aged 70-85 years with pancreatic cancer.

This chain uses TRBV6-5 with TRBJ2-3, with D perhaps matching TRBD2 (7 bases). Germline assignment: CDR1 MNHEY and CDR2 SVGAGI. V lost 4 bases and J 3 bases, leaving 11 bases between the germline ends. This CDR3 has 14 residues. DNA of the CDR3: TGTGCCAGCAGTTTTCGGGGGGCAACAGATACGCAGTATTTT. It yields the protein CASSFRGATDTQYF.

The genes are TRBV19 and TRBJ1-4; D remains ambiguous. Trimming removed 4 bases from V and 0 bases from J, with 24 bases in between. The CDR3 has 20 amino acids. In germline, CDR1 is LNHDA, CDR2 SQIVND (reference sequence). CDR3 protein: CASSTLVNWGASATNEKLFF. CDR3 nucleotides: TGTGCCAGTAGTACCCTTGTGAACTGGGGTGCGAGTGCAACTAATGAAAAACTGTTTTTT.

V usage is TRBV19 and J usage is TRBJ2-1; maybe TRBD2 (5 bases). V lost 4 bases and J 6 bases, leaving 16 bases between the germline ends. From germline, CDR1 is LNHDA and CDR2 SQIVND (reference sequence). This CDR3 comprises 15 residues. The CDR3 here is CASSRGLQTGNEQFF. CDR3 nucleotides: TGTGCCAGTAGTAGAGGACTCCAAACCGGCAATGAGCAGTTCTTC.

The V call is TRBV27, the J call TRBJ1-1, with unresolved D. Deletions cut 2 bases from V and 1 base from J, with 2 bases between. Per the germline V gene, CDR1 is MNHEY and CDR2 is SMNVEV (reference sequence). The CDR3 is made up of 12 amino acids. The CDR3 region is CASSLGNTEAFF. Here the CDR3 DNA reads TGTGCCAGCAGTTTAGGGAACACTGAAGCTTTCTTT.

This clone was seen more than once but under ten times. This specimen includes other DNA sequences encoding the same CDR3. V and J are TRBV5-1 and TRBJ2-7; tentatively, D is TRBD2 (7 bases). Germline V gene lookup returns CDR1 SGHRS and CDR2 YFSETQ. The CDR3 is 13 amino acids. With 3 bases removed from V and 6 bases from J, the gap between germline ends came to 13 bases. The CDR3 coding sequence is TGCGCCAGCAGCTGGGGAGGGGGTGGCGAGCAGTACTTC. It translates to CASSWGGGGEQYF.

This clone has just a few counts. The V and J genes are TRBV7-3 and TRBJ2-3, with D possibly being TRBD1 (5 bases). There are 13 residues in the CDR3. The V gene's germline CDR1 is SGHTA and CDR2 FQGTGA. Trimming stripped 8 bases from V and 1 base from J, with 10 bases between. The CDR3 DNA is TGTGCCAGCGGAATACAGGGCACAGATACGCAGTATTTT. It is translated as CASGIQGTDTQYF.

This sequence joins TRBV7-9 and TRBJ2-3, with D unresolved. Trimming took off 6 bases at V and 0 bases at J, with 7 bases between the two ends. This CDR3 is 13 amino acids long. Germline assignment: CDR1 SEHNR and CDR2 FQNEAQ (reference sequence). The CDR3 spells CASSAESTDTQYF. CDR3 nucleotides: TGTGCCAGCAGTGCCGAGAGCACAGATACGCAGTATTTT.

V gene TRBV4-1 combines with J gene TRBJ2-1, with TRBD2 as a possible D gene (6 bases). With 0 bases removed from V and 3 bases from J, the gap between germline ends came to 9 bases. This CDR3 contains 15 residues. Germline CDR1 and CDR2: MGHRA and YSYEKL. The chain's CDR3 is CASSQDSGLYNEQFF. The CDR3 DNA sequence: TGCGCCAGCAGCCAAGATAGCGGACTCTACAATGAGCAGTTCTTC.

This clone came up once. CDR3 amino acids: CASSLARAGVGNEQFF. In DNA form, the CDR3 reads TGTGCCAGCAGCTTAGCTCGAGCGGGAGTAGGGAATGAGCAGTTCTTC. The chain couples TRBV7-2 to TRBJ2-1; 8 bases line up with TRBD2. After removal of 0 bases from V and 7 bases from J, the junction contained 8 bases not matched to a gene. The V gene's germline CDR1 is SGHTA and CDR2 FQGNSA. This CDR3 region has 16 residues. The full variable domain, in which reference TRBV7-2 and TRBJ2-1 provide the parts outside the CDR3, is GAGVSQSPSNKVTEKGKDVELRCDPISGHTALYWYRQSLGQGLEFLIYFQGNSAPDKSGLPSDRFSAERTGGSVSTLTIQRTQQEDSAVYLCASSLARAGVGNEQFFGPGTRLTVL.

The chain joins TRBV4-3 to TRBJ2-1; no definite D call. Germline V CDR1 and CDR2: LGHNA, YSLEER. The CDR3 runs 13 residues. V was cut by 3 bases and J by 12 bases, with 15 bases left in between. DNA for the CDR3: TGCGCCAGCAGCCAGGGATGGGCCGCAGGGCAGTTCTTC. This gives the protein CASSQGWAAGQFF.

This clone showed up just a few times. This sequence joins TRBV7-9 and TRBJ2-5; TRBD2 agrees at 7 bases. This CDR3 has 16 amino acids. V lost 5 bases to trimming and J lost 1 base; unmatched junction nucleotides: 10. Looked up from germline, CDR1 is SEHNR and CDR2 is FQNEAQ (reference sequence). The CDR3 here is CASSALGGRVQETQYF. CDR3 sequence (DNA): TGTGCCAGCAGCGCACTAGGTGGGAGGGTCCAAGAGACCCAGTACTTC.

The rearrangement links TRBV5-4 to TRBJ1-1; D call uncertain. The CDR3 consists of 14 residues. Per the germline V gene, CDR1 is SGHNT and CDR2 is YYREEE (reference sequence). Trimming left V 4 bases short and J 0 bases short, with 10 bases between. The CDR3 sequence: CASSQDRLNTEAFF. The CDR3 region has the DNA TGTGCCAGCAGCCAGGACCGGCTGAACACTGAAGCTTTCTTT.

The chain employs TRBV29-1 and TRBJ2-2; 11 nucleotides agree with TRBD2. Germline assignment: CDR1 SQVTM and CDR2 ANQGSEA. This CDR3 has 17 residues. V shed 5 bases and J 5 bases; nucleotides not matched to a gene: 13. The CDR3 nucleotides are TGCAGCGTTCTCCCCAGTAGCGGGAGGGTTGGGACCGGGGAGCTGTTTTTT. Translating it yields CSVLPSSGRVGTGELFF.

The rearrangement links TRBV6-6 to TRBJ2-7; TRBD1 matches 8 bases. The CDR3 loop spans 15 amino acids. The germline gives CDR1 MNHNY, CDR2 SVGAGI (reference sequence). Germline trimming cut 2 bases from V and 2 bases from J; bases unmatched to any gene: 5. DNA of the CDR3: TGTGCCAGCAGTTACGGACAGGGCGCAACCTACGAGCAGTACTTC. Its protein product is CASSYGQGATYEQYF.

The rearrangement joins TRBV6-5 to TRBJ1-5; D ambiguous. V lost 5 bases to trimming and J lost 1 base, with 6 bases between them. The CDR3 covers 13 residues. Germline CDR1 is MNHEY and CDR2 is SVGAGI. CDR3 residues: CASSRDSNQPQHF. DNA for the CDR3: TGTGCCAGCAGTCGCGACAGCAATCAGCCCCAGCATTTT.

Here the CDR3 reads CASSDRTSQGIQYF. The CDR3 region has the DNA TGTGCCAGCAGCGACAGGACAAGCCAGGGCATTCAGTACTTC. This sequence joins TRBV9 and TRBJ2-4; the D gene is possibly TRBD1 (5 bases). Germline values: CDR1 SGDLS, CDR2 YYNGEE. The CDR3 is 14 amino acids. The V end lost 3 bases, the J end lost 9 bases, and 16 bases lay between the germline ends.

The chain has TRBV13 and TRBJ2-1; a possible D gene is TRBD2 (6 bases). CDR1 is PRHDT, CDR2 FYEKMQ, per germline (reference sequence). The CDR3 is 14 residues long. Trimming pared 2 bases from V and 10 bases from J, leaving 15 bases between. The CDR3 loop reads CASSLIGIAGEQFF. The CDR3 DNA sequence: TGTGCCAGCAGCTTAATTGGGATTGCGGGAGAGCAGTTCTTC.

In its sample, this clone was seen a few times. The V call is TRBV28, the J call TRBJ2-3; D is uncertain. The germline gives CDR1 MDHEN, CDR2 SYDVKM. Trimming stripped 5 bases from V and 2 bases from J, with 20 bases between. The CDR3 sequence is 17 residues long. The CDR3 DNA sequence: TGTGCCAGCAGTCCCCGCGGAGCCAGGCAAGCCACAGATACGCAGTATTTT. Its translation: CASSPRGARQATDTQYF.

The CDR3 region has the DNA TGTGCCAGCAGCCCACCTGGAGGGGATGTAAGCAATGAGCAGTTCTTC. Encoded protein: CASSPPGGDVSNEQFF. This rearrangement joins TRBV9 to TRBJ2-1; tentatively, D is TRBD2 (6 bases). The CDR3 has 16 amino acids. V dropped 4 bases and J dropped 6 bases, with 20 bases sitting between them. Germline V gene sequence: CDR1 SGDLS, CDR2 YYNGEE. The entire variable domain, with the rest obtained from reference TRBV9 and TRBJ2-1, is as follows: DSGVTQTPKHLITATGQRVTLRCSPRSGDLSVYWYQQSLDQGLQFLIQYYNGEERAKGNILERFSAQQFPDLHSELNLSSLELGDSALYFCASSPPGGDVSNEQFFGPGTRLTVL.

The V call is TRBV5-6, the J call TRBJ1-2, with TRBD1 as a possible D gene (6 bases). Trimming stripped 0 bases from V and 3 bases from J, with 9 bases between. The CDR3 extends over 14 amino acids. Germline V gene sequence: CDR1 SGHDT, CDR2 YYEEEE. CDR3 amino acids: CASSLAGADYGYTF. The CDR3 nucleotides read TGTGCCAGCAGCTTGGCAGGGGCGGACTATGGCTACACCTTC.

For the CDR3, the DNA is TGTGCCAGCAGCTTATATACGAACACTGAAGCTTTCTTT. Encoded protein: CASSLYTNTEAFF. This chain links TRBV7-3 with TRBJ1-1; D is uncertain. Germline V gene sequence: CDR1 SGHTA, CDR2 FQGTGA. This CDR3 contains 13 residues. Trimming cost V 2 bases and J 1 base, with 5 bases left between them.

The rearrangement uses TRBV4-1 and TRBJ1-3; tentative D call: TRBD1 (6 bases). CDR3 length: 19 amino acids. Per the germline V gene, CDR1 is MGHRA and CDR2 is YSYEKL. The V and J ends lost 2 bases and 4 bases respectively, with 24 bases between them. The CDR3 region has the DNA TGCGCCAGCAGCCAACACCCTCCCAGAGAGACAGGCGCGGGAAACACCATATATTTT. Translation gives CASSQHPPRETGAGNTIYF.

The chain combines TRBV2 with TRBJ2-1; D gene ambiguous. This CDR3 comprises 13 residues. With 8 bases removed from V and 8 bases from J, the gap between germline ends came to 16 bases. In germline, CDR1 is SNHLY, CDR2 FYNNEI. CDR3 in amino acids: CASLARAPDEQFF. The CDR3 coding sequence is TGTGCCAGCTTAGCCCGGGCCCCCGATGAGCAGTTCTTC.